This TCR beta chain was identified in a study of blood T cell repertoires in COVID-19. Sequenced by immunoSEQ multiplex PCR; TCRdb stores in-frame clones only, minus some. The sample includes some 220,000 clones, about 85% of them seen just once. The CDR3 extends over 13 amino acids. CDR1 SEHNR and CDR2 FQNEAQ come from the germline V gene (reference sequence). The V end was cut by 6 bases, the J end by 3 bases, with 8 bases between. This TCR was recovered from an older woman with active or convalescent COVID-19. The sample taken for sequencing was peripheral blood. The V and J genes are TRBV7-9 and TRBJ2-2; TRBD2 is a possible D gene (6 bases). For the CDR3, the DNA is TGTGCCAGCAGGTCGGGGGACACCGGGGAGCTGTTTTTT. This codes for CASRSGDTGELFF.